A selection of T cell receptor beta chains follows, all from one sample in a study of T cell changes during pregnancy in multiple sclerosis. Sequenced by immunoSEQ multiplex PCR; TCRdb stores in-frame clones only, minus some. The repertoire has around 17,000 clones, around 96% of them found once; the top ten carry around 0.9%. The sequencing here drew on peripheral blood, taken in the third trimester of pregnancy. The receptors here all came from a female donor with multiple sclerosis, enrolled in a pregnancy study. Both conserved end residues are trimmed from each CDR3. Fields, in order: J gene, V gene, clone size, CDR3 protein. The size entry is marked missing in some rows and otherwise reads once, few, many or a size class.

>TRBJ2-2|TRBV7-8|NA
ASLTSGRAGELF
>TRBJ1-3|TRBV6-5|NA
ASSPRRGGEGTIY
>TRBJ1-2|TRBV5-1|once
ASTTGQGRVEGYT
>TRBJ1-1|TRBV7-2|NA
ASSLDKNTEAF
>TRBJ2-5|TRBV5-4|NA
ATSGGNQETQY
>TRBJ2-7|TRBV5-4|NA
ASSAGLAGGSSYEQY
>TRBJ2-3|TRBV30|NA
AGGTSGFGTQY
>TRBJ1-2|TRBV7-9|NA
ASSPRLINYGYT
>TRBJ2-2|TRBV4-2|NA
ASSQDRSGSFDTGELF
>TRBJ2-1|TRBV18|NA
ASSRGTVPGNNEQF
>TRBJ1-2|TRBV10-3|few
AITQTREPDGYT
>TRBJ2-2|TRBV9|NA
ASSKEGSWNTGELF
>TRBJ1-1|TRBV12-5|NA
ASGSPNREGGAF
>TRBJ2-3|TRBV13|NA
ASSSGLAADTQY
>TRBJ1-1|TRBV27|NA
ASSLSGHLNTEAF
>TRBJ2-2|TRBV19|NA
ASSSSSNTGELF
>TRBJ2-3|TRBV27|NA
ASSLYRGAGTDTQY
>TRBJ2-3|TRBV27|once
ASSLWGTSGTDTQY
>TRBJ2-1|TRBV5-4|once
ASSFEGEFNEQF
>TRBJ2-5|TRBV18|NA
ASKPTGREGETQY
>TRBJ2-7|TRBV28|NA
ASSFRTREGEQY
>TRBJ2-1|TRBV6-5|NA
ASRMTGGARNEQF
>TRBJ2-1|TRBV5-1|NA
ASNRDRGNNEQF
>TRBJ2-1|TRBV11-2|NA
ASSLRGTSGRLYNEQF
>TRBJ2-1|TRBV5-5|NA
ASSLSGGAWNEQF
>TRBJ2-1|TRBV27|NA
ASSFSGYNEQF
>TRBJ2-5|TRBV18|NA
ASSPRPGGQETQY
>TRBJ2-7|TRBV4-2|NA
ASSQETGVGYEQY
>TRBJ2-7|TRBV5-4|once
ASSLELAGGEQY
>TRBJ1-5|TRBV7-9|NA
ASSFRDSNQPQH
>TRBJ1-4|TRBV11-3|NA
ASSTPQGEKLF
>TRBJ2-1|TRBV5-1|NA
ASSLGGLAGGPTANEQF
>TRBJ2-5|TRBV19|NA
ASWGSGSGETQY
>TRBJ2-1|TRBV13|NA
ASSSGDFFNEQF
>TRBJ2-3|TRBV2|NA
ASSGTSGRPYSTDTQY
>TRBJ2-7|TRBV7-9|NA
ASSPNGSIYEQY
>TRBJ2-3|TRBV5-1|NA
ASSPTGAETQY
>TRBJ1-3|TRBV5-5|NA
ASSLVSWTGTGNTIY
>TRBJ1-6|TRBV4-1|NA
ASSQEQGAKNSPLH
>TRBJ2-1|TRBV5-1|NA
ASRSGGSYNEQF